This T cell receptor (beta chain) was sequenced for a study of CD4 T cells in relation to SARS-CoV-2 and coronaviruses. Study-level background: After about nine days of antigen culture, PBMC TCR beta CDR3s were sequenced. A couple of subjects were Hispanic; patients were under 10 males and 4 females.

Points on this clone: Its antigen remains unknown.

This CDR3 comprises 15 residues. The V gene's germline CDR1 is MNHEY and CDR2 SVGAGI. The germline V and J ends were trimmed by 0 bases and 2 bases, with 10 bases remaining between them. Naive or memory CD4+ cells were cultured 1:1 with T cell-depleted PBMCs plus CEF. This table comes from immunoSEQ multiplex PCR, and its TCRdb copy is limited to in-frame clones, with some not included. This sample yields 25,000 to 35,000 clones, of which over 60% are seen a single time; around 3% belongs to the top ten. The TCR sequence derives from an adult with COVID-19. Sequencing was done on a sample of memory CD4+ T cells from PBMCs, cultured in vitro. This chain joins TRBV6-5 and TRBJ1-2; D is perhaps TRBD1 (5 bases). As DNA, the CDR3 is TGTGCCAGCAGTTACTCAGGCGGGGCAAACTATGGCTACACCTTC. This translates into CASSYSGGANYGYTF.